These T cell receptor beta chains were read from a single sample in a study of early T cells in non-severe SARS-CoV-2 infection. TCRdb re-called the 5' RACE reads through MiXCR, storing one row per CDR3 protein. The profile shows 20,000 to 25,000 distinct CDR3 sequences, about 4.3% of them singletons. Sequencing input: whole blood. The receptors originated from an adult who was a healthcare worker with PCR-confirmed SARS-CoV-2 infection or an uninfected control (not recorded which). The CDR3 runs from the conserved cysteine through the conserved F or W. Each record gives: CDR3 protein, V gene, CDR3 length.

CDR3 protein: CASSQVAGQMAEAFF
V gene: TRBV14
CDR3 length: 15

CDR3 protein: CASSPPEGGRTEAFF
V gene: TRBV18
CDR3 length: 15

CDR3 protein: CASSSGQGLKETQYF
V gene: TRBV12-3/TRBV12-4
CDR3 length: 15

CDR3 protein: CSVWGEISYNEQFF
V gene: TRBV29-1
CDR3 length: 14

CDR3 protein: CASSQVASGRGNEQFF
V gene: TRBV14
CDR3 length: 16

CDR3 protein: CASRPPGTSLGDTQYF
V gene: TRBV12-3/TRBV12-4
CDR3 length: 16

CDR3 protein: CASSEIGRSNQPQHF
V gene: TRBV2
CDR3 length: 15

CDR3 protein: CASSESAGVVATF
V gene: TRBV25-1
CDR3 length: 13

CDR3 protein: CASRVSGALMNTGELFF
V gene: TRBV7-2
CDR3 length: 17

CDR3 protein: CASSIDRTDTQYF
V gene: TRBV19
CDR3 length: 13

CDR3 protein: CASSGTGDNSPLHF
V gene: TRBV5-1
CDR3 length: 14

CDR3 protein: CASSLLGGGYEQYF
V gene: TRBV11-2
CDR3 length: 14

CDR3 protein: CASSYYGQGRTGELFF
V gene: TRBV6-5
CDR3 length: 16

CDR3 protein: CASSKAGTGYEQYF
V gene: TRBV7-2
CDR3 length: 14

CDR3 protein: CSVVEGSLTGELFF
V gene: TRBV29-1
CDR3 length: 14

CDR3 protein: CASSRLHLRGRQETQYF
V gene: TRBV6-2/TRBV6-3
CDR3 length: 17

CDR3 protein: CASSSQRTDGPPLHF
V gene: TRBV6-2/TRBV6-3
CDR3 length: 15

CDR3 protein: CASSPGTGDYEQYF
V gene: TRBV7-2
CDR3 length: 14

CDR3 protein: CASSYTANYGYTF
V gene: TRBV7-2
CDR3 length: 13

CDR3 protein: CASTQNSYGYTF
V gene: TRBV2
CDR3 length: 12

CDR3 protein: CASSLSGTGSSYNEQFF
V gene: TRBV27
CDR3 length: 17

CDR3 protein: CATSRMAGELFF
V gene: TRBV12-3/TRBV12-4
CDR3 length: 12

CDR3 protein: CASSFPLAEPTDTQYF
V gene: TRBV28
CDR3 length: 16

CDR3 protein: CASSLLGAGPNTIYF
V gene: TRBV12-3/TRBV12-4
CDR3 length: 15

CDR3 protein: CASSKTGPGCTDTQYF
V gene: TRBV21-1
CDR3 length: 16

CDR3 protein: CSGREGGETQYF
V gene: TRBV29-1
CDR3 length: 12

CDR3 protein: CASPGPRSYNEQFF
V gene: TRBV2
CDR3 length: 14

CDR3 protein: CASSSSRGGEQYF
V gene: TRBV11-2
CDR3 length: 13

CDR3 protein: CASSADRDQYSNQPQHF
V gene: TRBV6-1
CDR3 length: 17

CDR3 protein: CASSQQVSSGNTIYF
V gene: TRBV14
CDR3 length: 15

CDR3 protein: CASSTLTPTWQYEQYF
V gene: TRBV7-2
CDR3 length: 16

CDR3 protein: CASSLQEYMNTEAFF
V gene: TRBV5-1
CDR3 length: 15

CDR3 protein: CASSFPRSGGRTEAFF
V gene: TRBV28
CDR3 length: 16

CDR3 protein: CASSSGSTNTQYF
V gene: TRBV7-9
CDR3 length: 13

CDR3 protein: CASSWQGVGNEQFF
V gene: TRBV12-3/TRBV12-4
CDR3 length: 14

CDR3 protein: CASSEAAEAFF
V gene: TRBV2
CDR3 length: 11

CDR3 protein: CASSPTLGGVKNIQYF
V gene: TRBV18
CDR3 length: 16

CDR3 protein: CASSPGPAWAEQYF
V gene: TRBV6-1
CDR3 length: 14

CDR3 protein: CASSLSGSSYNEQFF
V gene: TRBV4-1
CDR3 length: 15